This T cell receptor beta chain is drawn from a study of cytomegalovirus exposure and HLA in healthy donors. The CDR3 is 16 amino acids. V was clipped by 5 bases and J by 1 base; unmatched bases: 10. Germline V CDR1 and CDR2: SNHLY, FYNNEI. 13 Jbeta primers and 60 Vbeta primers were used for the PCR. Sequencing was performed with immunoSEQ multiplex PCR; in TCRdb, only in-frame clones are kept and a portion is missing. Among over 50,000 clones listed, about 79% were seen once. The sequence derives from a man between 35 and 55 years old in good health and CMV-seronegative. V gene TRBV2 combines with J gene TRBJ1-1, with 7 nucleotides matching TRBD1. The sample was PBMCs. The CDR3 loop is CASSLSKRTGNTEAFF. In DNA form, the CDR3 reads TGTGCCAGCAGTCTATCGAAACGGACAGGGAACACTGAAGCTTTCTTT.